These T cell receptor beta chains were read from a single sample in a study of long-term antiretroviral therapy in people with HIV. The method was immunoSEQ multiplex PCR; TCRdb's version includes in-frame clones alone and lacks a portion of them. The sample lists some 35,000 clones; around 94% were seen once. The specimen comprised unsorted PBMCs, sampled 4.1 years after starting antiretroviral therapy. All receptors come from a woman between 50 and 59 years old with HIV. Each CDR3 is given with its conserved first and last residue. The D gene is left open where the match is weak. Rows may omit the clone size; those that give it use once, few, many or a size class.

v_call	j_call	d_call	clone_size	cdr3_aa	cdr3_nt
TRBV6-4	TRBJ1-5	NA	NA	CASRGHFLPNQPQHF	TGTGCCAGCAGGGGACACTTCTTGCCCAATCAGCCCCAGCATTTT
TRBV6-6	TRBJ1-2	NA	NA	CASRLSGAGYGYTF	TGTGCCAGCAGGTTGAGTGGGGCAGGTTATGGCTACACCTTC
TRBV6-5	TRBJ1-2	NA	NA	CASRSPGDGYGYTF	TGTGCCAGCAGGTCCCCGGGGGATGGCTATGGCTACACCTTC
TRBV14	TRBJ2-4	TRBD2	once	CASSRLAGGPRNIQYF	TGTGCCAGCAGTCGACTAGCGGGGGGGCCCAGAAACATTCAGTACTTC
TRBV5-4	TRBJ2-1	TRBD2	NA	CASSVGDLVFSLAGDNEQFF	TGTGCCAGCAGCGTGGGGGACCTTGTGTTCTCACTAGCGGGGGACAATGAGCAGTTCTTC
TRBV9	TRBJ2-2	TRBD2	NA	CASSPRRVAPGGGGELFF	TGTGCCAGCAGCCCAAGGAGGGTAGCGCCAGGCGGGGGCGGGGAGCTGTTTTTT
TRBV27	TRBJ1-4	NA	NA	CASSQQGLTNEKLFF	TGTGCCAGCAGTCAACAGGGCTTAACTAATGAAAAACTGTTTTTT
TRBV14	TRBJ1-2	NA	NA	CASSQDWGSGYTF	TGTGCCAGCAGCCAAGATTGGGGTAGTGGCTACACCTTC
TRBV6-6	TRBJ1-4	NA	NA	CASSMRHSNEKLFF	TGTGCCAGCAGCATGAGACACTCTAATGAAAAACTGTTTTTT
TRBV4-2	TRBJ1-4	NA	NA	CASSLLQASNEKLFF	TGTGCCAGCAGCCTTCTACAGGCCTCTAATGAAAAACTGTTTTTT
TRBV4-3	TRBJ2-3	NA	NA	CASSQDTDTQYF	TGCGCCAGCAGCCAAGATACCGATACGCAGTATTTT
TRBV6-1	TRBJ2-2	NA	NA	CASSPTGWVGELFF	TGTGCCAGCAGTCCGACAGGTTGGGTCGGGGAGCTGTTTTTT
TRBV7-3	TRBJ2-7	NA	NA	CASSLNPGVGYEQYF	TGTGCCAGCAGCTTAAATCCCGGGGTCGGCTACGAGCAGTACTTC
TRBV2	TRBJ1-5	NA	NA	CASTNTPQPQHF	TGTGCCAGCACCAACACCCCACAGCCCCAGCATTTT
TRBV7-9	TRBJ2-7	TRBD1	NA	CATDPGTGGSYEQYF	TGTGCCACCGACCCCGGGACAGGGGGCTCCTACGAGCAGTACTTC
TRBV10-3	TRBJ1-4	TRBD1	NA	CAISNGQGGEKLFF	TGTGCCATCAGTAACGGACAGGGAGGGGAAAAACTGTTTTTT
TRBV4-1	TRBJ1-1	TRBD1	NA	CASSQEDRVTEAFF	TGCGCCAGCAGCCAAGAGGACAGGGTCACTGAAGCTTTCTTT
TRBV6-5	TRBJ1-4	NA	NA	CATARDATNEKLFF	TGTGCCACCGCAAGGGATGCAACTAATGAAAAACTGTTTTTT
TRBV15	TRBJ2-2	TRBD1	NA	CATSRALGQGATGELFF	TGTGCCACCAGCAGAGCCTTGGGACAGGGGGCAACCGGGGAGCTGTTTTTT
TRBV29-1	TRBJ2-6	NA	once	CGVGGANVLTF	TGCGGGGTTGGTGGGGCCAACGTCCTGACTTTC
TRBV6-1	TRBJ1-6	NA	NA	CASRKRGHDSPLHF	TGTGCCAGCAGGAAGCGGGGCCACGATTCACCCCTCCACTTT
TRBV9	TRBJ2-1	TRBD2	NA	CASSAPLAGDHNEQFF	TGTGCCAGCAGCGCCCCACTAGCGGGGGACCACAATGAGCAGTTCTTC
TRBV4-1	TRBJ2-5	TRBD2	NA	CASSPPGGGQETQYF	TGCGCCAGCAGCCCCCCGGGGGGAGGCCAAGAGACCCAGTACTTC
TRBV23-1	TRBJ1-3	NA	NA	CASSQRGTVSGDF	TGCGCCAGCAGTCAAAGGGGCACCGTTTCAGGGGATTTT
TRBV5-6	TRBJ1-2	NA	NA	CASSLDGGNYGYTF	TGTGCCAGCAGCTTGGATGGGGGGAACTATGGCTACACCTTC
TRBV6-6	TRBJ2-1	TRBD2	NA	CASSKLAGVRSEQFF	TGTGCCAGCAGTAAACTAGCGGGGGTAAGGAGTGAGCAGTTCTTC
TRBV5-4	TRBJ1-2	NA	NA	CASSLDTVGYGYTF	TGTGCCAGCAGCTTGGACACGGTCGGGTATGGCTACACCTTC
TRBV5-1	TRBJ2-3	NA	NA	CASRGSGTDTQYF	TGCGCCAGCAGGGGCTCGGGCACAGATACGCAGTATTTT
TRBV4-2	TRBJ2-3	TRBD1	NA	CASSQPTGADTQYF	TGTGCCAGCAGCCAACCGACAGGGGCAGATACGCAGTATTTT
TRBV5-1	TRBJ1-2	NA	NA	CASSTGRGWGDGYTF	TGCGCCAGCTCCACCGGTAGGGGTTGGGGTGATGGCTACACCTTC
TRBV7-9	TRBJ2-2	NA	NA	CASSPPFRSGAGTGELFF	TGTGCCAGCAGCCCCCCATTTCGGTCAGGGGCGGGCACCGGGGAGCTGTTTTTT
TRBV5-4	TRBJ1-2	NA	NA	CASSLESGGGYTF	TGTGCCAGCAGCTTGGAGTCGGGGGGAGGCTACACCTTC
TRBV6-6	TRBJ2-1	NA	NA	CASSYDNEQFF	TGTGCCAGCAGTTACGACAATGAGCAGTTCTTC
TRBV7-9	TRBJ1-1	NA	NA	CASSLYRWREDTEAFF	TGTGCCAGCAGCTTATATAGGTGGAGGGAGGACACTGAAGCTTTCTTT
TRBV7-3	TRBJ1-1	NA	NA	CASRNQNTEAFF	TGTGCCAGCAGGAACCAGAACACTGAAGCTTTCTTT
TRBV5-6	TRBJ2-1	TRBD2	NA	CASSPGLAGANTYNEQFF	TGTGCCAGCAGCCCAGGACTAGCGGGGGCCAACACCTACAATGAGCAGTTCTTC
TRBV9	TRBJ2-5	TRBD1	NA	CASSVTGTAREETQYF	TGTGCCAGCAGCGTAACGGGGACAGCCAGAGAAGAGACCCAGTACTTC
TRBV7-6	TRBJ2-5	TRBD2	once	CASSPGGGQETQYF	TGTGCCAGCAGCCCCGGGGGGGGACAAGAGACCCAGTACTTC
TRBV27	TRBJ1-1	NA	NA	CASSSIRGNTEAFF	TGTGCCAGCAGTTCAATCAGGGGGAACACTGAAGCTTTCTTT
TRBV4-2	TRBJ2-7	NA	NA	CASSQVGGPTYEQYF	TGTGCCAGCAGCCAGGTCGGGGGGCCGACCTACGAGCAGTACTTC
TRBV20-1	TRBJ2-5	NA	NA	CSSQDVETQYF	TGCAGTTCACAGGACGTAGAGACCCAGTACTTC
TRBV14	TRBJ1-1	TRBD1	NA	CASSQLGQGLGRTEAFF	TGTGCCAGCAGCCAACTCGGACAGGGCCTAGGACGCACTGAAGCTTTCTTT
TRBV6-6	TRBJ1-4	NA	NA	CASSYGSGTAEKLFF	TGTGCCAGCAGTTACGGGTCGGGCACGGCAGAAAAACTGTTTTTT
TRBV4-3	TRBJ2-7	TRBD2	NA	CASSQDWTSGSYEQYF	TGCGCCAGCAGCCAAGATTGGACTAGCGGATCCTACGAGCAGTACTTC
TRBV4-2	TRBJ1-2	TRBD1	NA	CASSQSATGGGYGYTF	TGTGCCAGCAGCCAAAGTGCTACAGGGGGCGGCTATGGCTACACCTTC
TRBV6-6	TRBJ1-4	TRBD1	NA	CASNRGRSEKLFF	TGTGCCAGCAACAGGGGGCGCAGCGAAAAACTGTTTTTT
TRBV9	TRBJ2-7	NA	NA	CASSVSLGAYEQYF	TGTGCCAGCAGCGTATCTTTAGGGGCCTACGAGCAGTACTTC
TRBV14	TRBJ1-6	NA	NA	CASSQGSTGRAPPLHF	TGTGCCAGCAGCCAGGGGTCCACAGGGAGGGCACCACCCCTCCACTTT
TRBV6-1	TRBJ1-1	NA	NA	CASSPLGEGGTEAFF	TGTGCCAGCAGTCCGCTGGGGGAGGGGGGCACTGAAGCTTTCTTT
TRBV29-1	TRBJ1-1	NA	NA	CSVDRVGNTEAFF	TGCAGCGTTGATCGGGTAGGGAACACTGAAGCTTTCTTT
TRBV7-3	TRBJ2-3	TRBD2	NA	CASSSGLAGTDTQYF	TGTGCCAGCAGCTCGGGACTAGCGGGGACAGATACGCAGTATTTT
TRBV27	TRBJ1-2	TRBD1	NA	CASSPAGGQYGYTF	TGTGCCAGCAGTCCCGCAGGGGGCCAATACGGCTACACCTTC
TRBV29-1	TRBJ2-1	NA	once	CTAGAVGGNEQFF	TGCACCGCGGGGGCCGTGGGAGGGAATGAGCAGTTCTTC
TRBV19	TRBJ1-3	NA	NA	CASSIVGFISGNTIYF	TGTGCCAGTAGTATAGTGGGCTTCATCTCTGGAAACACCATATATTTT
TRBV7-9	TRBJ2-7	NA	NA	CASSLAPLGSSEYF	TGTGCCAGCAGCTTAGCCCCACTCGGATCCTCCGAGTACTTC
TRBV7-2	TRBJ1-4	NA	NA	CASSLEGLGKLFF	TGTGCCAGCAGCTTGGAGGGGCTGGGAAAACTGTTTTTT
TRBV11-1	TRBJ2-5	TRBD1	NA	CASSPGQGFEETQYF	TGTGCCAGCAGCCCCGGACAGGGGTTTGAAGAGACCCAGTACTTC
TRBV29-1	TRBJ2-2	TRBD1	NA	CSVGTRTGGSTGELFF	TGCAGCGTTGGAACCCGGACAGGGGGAAGCACCGGGGAGCTGTTTTTT
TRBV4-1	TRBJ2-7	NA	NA	CASSQLLGGGYEQYF	TGCGCCAGCAGCCAGCTCCTAGGGGGGGGCTACGAGCAGTACTTC